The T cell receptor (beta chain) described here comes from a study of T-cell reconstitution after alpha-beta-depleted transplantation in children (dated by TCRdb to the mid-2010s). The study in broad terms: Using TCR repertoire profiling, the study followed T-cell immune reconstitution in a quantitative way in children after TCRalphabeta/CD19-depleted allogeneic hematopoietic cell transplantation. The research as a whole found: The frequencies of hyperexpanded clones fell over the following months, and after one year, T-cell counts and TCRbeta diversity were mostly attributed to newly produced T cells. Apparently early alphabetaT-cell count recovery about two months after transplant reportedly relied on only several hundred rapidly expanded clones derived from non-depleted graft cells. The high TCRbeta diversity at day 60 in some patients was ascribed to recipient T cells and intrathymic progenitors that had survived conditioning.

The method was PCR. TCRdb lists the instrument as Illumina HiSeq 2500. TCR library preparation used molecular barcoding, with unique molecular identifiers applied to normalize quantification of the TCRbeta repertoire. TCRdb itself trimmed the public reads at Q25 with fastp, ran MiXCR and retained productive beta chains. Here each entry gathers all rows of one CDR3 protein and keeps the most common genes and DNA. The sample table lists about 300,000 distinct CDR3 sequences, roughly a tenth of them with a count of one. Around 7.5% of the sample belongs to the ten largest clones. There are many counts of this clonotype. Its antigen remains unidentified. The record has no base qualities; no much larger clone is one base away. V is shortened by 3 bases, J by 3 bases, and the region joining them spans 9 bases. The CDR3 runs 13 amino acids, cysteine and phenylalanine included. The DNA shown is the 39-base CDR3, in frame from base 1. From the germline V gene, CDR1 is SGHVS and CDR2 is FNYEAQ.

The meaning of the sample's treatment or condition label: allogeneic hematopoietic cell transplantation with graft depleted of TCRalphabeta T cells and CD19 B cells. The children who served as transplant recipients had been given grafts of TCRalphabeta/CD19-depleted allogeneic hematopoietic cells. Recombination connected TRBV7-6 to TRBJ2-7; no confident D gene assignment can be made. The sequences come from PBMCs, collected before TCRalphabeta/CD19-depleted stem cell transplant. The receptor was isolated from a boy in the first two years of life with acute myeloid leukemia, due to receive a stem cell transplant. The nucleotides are TGTGCCAGCAGCTTGGGCAGTGACTACGAGCAGTACTTC. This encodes CASSLGSDYEQYF.